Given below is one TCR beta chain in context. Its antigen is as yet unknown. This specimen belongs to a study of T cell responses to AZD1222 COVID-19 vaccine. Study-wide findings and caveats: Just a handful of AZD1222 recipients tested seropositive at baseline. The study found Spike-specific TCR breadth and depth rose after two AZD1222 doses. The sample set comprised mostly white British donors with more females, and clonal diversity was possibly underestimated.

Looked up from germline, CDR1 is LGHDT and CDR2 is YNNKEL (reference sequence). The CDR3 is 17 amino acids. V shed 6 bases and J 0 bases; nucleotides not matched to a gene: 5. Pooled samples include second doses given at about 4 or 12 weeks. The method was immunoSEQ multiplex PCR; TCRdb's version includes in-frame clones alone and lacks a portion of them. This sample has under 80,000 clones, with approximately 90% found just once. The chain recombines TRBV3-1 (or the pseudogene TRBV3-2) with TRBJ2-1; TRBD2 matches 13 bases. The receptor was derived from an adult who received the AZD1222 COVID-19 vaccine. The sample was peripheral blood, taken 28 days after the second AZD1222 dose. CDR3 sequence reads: CASSPRTSGSSYNEQFF. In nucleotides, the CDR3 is TGTGCCAGCAGTCCTAGGACTAGCGGGAGCTCCTACAATGAGCAGTTCTTC.